A single sample gave rise to the 29 T cell receptor beta chains below, sequenced in a study of cytomegalovirus exposure and HLA in healthy donors. The study ran its PCR with 60 Vbeta and 13 Jbeta primers. Profiling relied on immunoSEQ multiplex PCR, and the TCRdb table lists in-frame clones only, not all of them. The data show about 130,000 clones, roughly 73% seen once. Sequencing was carried out using PBMCs. These receptor sequences come from a man aged 55 to 70 in good health and CMV-seropositive.

This clone was seen only a few times. This sequence joins TRBV29-1 and TRBJ2-5; 12 nucleotides agree with TRBD1. V trimming: 6 bases; J trimming: 4 bases; junction bases outside the gene matches: 3. The germline CDR1 and CDR2 sequences are SQVTM and ANQGSEA. This CDR3 comprises 13 residues. Here the CDR3 reads CSVGTGGLETQYF. CDR3 in DNA: TGCAGCGTAGGGACAGGGGGCTTAGAGACCCAGTACTTC.

The V and J genes are TRBV6-1 and TRBJ1-4; 7 bases map to TRBD1. Trimming removed 0 bases from V and 8 bases from J; junction bases left unmatched: 3. Looked up from germline, CDR1 is MNHNS and CDR2 is SASEGT. The CDR3 spans 14 residues. The CDR3 nucleotides read TGTGCCAGCAGTGAAGCGACAGGGAACGAAAAACTGTTTTTT. Encoded protein: CASSEATGNEKLFF.

V is TRBV2 and J is TRBJ2-7, with 7 bases aligning to TRBD1. Germline V lookup: CDR1 SNHLY, CDR2 FYNNEI. After removal of 7 bases from V and 4 bases from J, the junction contained 10 bases not matched to a gene. The CDR3 has 14 amino acids. The CDR3 loop reads CASNVRGKGYEQYF. The CDR3 bases are TGTGCCAGCAACGTCAGGGGGAAGGGTTACGAGCAGTACTTC.

This clone turned up a few times. This chain connects TRBV5-6 to TRBJ2-7; tentative D call: TRBD2 (6 bases). The CDR3 totals 14 residues. Germline CDR1 is SGHDT and CDR2 is YYEEEE. Trimming left V 0 bases short and J 4 bases short, with 11 bases between. CDR3 sequence (DNA): TGTGCCAGCAGCTTGGGACTAGACCGTTACGAGCAGTACTTC. Residues: CASSLGLDRYEQYF.

CDR3: CASSIDGRGRGSPLHF. CDR3 in DNA: TGTGCCAGTAGTATTGACGGCAGGGGGCGAGGTTCACCCCTCCACTTT. The chain couples TRBV19 to TRBJ1-6, with 8 bases that match TRBD1. This CDR3 contains 16 residues. Trimming cost V 3 bases and J 9 bases; bases outside gene matches: 10. In germline, CDR1 is LNHDA, CDR2 SQIVND (reference sequence).

The chain has TRBV4-2 and TRBJ2-2; a possible D gene is TRBD2 (5 bases). The CDR3 runs 15 residues. V was trimmed by 8 bases and J by 6 bases, leaving 19 bases between them. Germline lookup yields CDR1 LGHNA and CDR2 YNFKEQ. In DNA, the CDR3 is TGTGCCAGCGGCAGCGAACGGGAAGGCCCCGGGGAGCTGTTTTTT. It yields the protein CASGSEREGPGELFF.

The chain recombines TRBV5-6 with TRBJ2-1, with 7 bases aligning to TRBD2. The germline CDR1 and CDR2 sequences are SGHDT and YYEEEE. There are 15 residues in the CDR3. The V gene end was trimmed by 4 bases and the J gene end by 7 bases; junction bases not matched to a gene: 11. CDR3 in DNA: TGTGCCAGCAGCCTCATTCTAGCGGAGACTAATGAGCAGTTCTTC. Amino acid sequence: CASSLILAETNEQFF.

J is TRBJ2-5 and V is TRBV7-3, with 15 nucleotides matching TRBD2. Per the germline V gene, CDR1 is SGHTA and CDR2 is FQGTGA. The CDR3 loop spans 17 amino acids. V was clipped by 4 bases and J by 4 bases; unmatched bases: 7. The CDR3 DNA reads as TGTGCCAGCAGCTCCGGACTAGCGGGGGGGCACGGAGAGACCCAGTACTTC. It codes for CASSSGLAGGHGETQYF.

The J gene is TRBJ1-1, the V gene TRBV7-8; D is possibly TRBD1 (6 bases). Per germline, CDR1 SGHVS and CDR2 FQNEAQ. This CDR3 contains 17 residues. V was trimmed by 3 bases and J by 5 bases, leaving 22 bases between them. In DNA form, the CDR3 reads TGTGCCAGCAGCTTTCGCTCAAACACCCAGGGGCGAACTGAAGCTTTCTTT. Translation gives CASSFRSNTQGRTEAFF. Full variable domain (outside the CDR3, taken from reference TRBV7-8 and TRBJ1-1): GAGVSQSPRYKVAKRGQDVALRCDPISGHVSLFWYQQALGQGPEFLTYFQNEAQLDKSGLPSDRFFAERPEGSVSTLKIQRTQQEDSAVYLCASSFRSNTQGRTEAFFGQGTRLTVV.

The chain couples TRBV19 to TRBJ1-4; D not certain. With 7 bases removed from V and 5 bases from J, the gap between germline ends came to 11 bases. The CDR3 is made up of 13 amino acids. The germline V gene encodes CDR1 LNHDA and CDR2 SQIVND (reference sequence). CDR3 residues: CASISGLNEKLFF. CDR3 sequence (DNA): TGTGCCAGTATCAGCGGTCTAAATGAAAAACTGTTTTTT.

The chain recombines TRBV7-9 with TRBJ2-1, with 9 bases identical to TRBD1. The CDR3 loop spans 16 amino acids. J gave up 5 bases and V 2 bases, and 7 bases lay outside the gene matches. Per germline, CDR1 SEHNR and CDR2 FQNEAQ (reference sequence). The CDR3 protein is CASSLLWDRDNNEQFF. The CDR3 region has the DNA TGTGCCAGCAGCTTACTGTGGGACAGGGACAACAATGAGCAGTTCTTC.

The J gene is TRBJ2-5, the V gene TRBV6-5; D perhaps matches TRBD1 (6 bases). The CDR3 totals 14 residues. The germline gives CDR1 MNHEY, CDR2 SVGAGI. V lost 5 bases to trimming and J lost 5 bases, with 15 bases between them. The DNA of the CDR3 is TGTGCCAGCAGTCGTACCAGGGGTGGGGAGACCCAGTACTTC. It encodes CASSRTRGGETQYF.

The chain is built from TRBV6-1 and TRBJ2-1, with 9 bases fitting TRBD2. CDR1 and CDR2 (germline): MNHNS, SASEGT. The CDR3 is 15 residues long. V lost 0 bases, J lost 10 bases, and 7 bases stayed unmatched. In DNA, the CDR3 is TGTGCCAGCAGTGAAGCGCCACATCTAGCGGGGGAGCAGTTCTTC. It encodes CASSEAPHLAGEQFF.

The rearrangement joins TRBV11-2 to TRBJ2-1; 9 bases fit TRBD2. This CDR3 has 15 residues. The junction had 5 bases not matched to a gene; V was cut back by 2 bases and J by 6 bases. Germline V gives CDR1 SGHAT, CDR2 FQNNGV. For the CDR3, the DNA is TGTGCCAGCAGCTTACAGCGGGGGGTCCTCAATGAGCAGTTCTTC. Protein sequence: CASSLQRGVLNEQFF.

The rearrangement uses TRBV28 and TRBJ1-6; D remains unclear. V lost 8 bases and J 0 bases, leaving 11 bases between the germline ends. This CDR3 has 15 amino acids. Germline lookup yields CDR1 MDHEN and CDR2 SYDVKM. The chain's CDR3 is CASDTQSSYNSPLHF. The CDR3 nucleotides read TGTGCCAGCGACACCCAGAGCTCCTATAATTCACCCCTCCACTTT.

V and J are TRBV9 and TRBJ1-1; TRBD1 matches 7 bases. Trimming removed 3 bases from V and 5 bases from J; junction bases left unmatched: 4. CDR1 and CDR2 from the germline V gene are SGDLS and YYNGEE. The CDR3 runs 13 residues. Written as DNA, the CDR3 is TGTGCCAGCAGCGCCCGGACAGGTACTGAAGCTTTCTTT. Translating it yields CASSARTGTEAFF.

The table lists this clone with a few counts. The V gene is TRBV6-1, the J gene TRBJ1-2; no clear D. Germline CDR1 MNHNS, CDR2 SASEGT. CDR3 length: 14 amino acids. The V gene lost 0 bases and the J gene lost 7 bases, with 12 bases spanning the gap. CDR3 in amino acids: CASSEAREMSGYTF. The CDR3 bases are TGTGCCAGCAGTGAAGCGCGCGAAATGAGTGGCTACACCTTC.

The chain combines TRBV18 with TRBJ2-7; TRBD1 agrees at 10 bases. V lost 4 bases and J lost 6; bases outside the gene matches: 9. In germline, CDR1 is KGHSH, CDR2 LQKENI. This CDR3 is built from 15 residues. This CDR3 reads CASSRGTGDAGEQYF. The CDR3 DNA sequence: TGTGCCAGCTCACGCGGGACAGGGGACGCCGGCGAGCAGTACTTC.

This rearrangement joins TRBV5-1 to TRBJ2-5; tentatively, D is TRBD1 (6 bases). The CDR3 has 14 amino acids. V lost 7 bases, J lost 0 bases, and 13 bases lay in between. Germline CDR1 is SGHRS and CDR2 is YFSETQ. CDR3 amino acids: CASALGGHQETQYF. For the CDR3, the DNA is TGCGCCAGCGCCCTAGGGGGACACCAAGAGACCCAGTACTTC.

The genes are TRBV5-1 and TRBJ1-4; no definite D call. The germline gives CDR1 SGHRS, CDR2 YFSETQ. This CDR3 comprises 15 residues. Trimming removed 3 bases at V and 0 bases at J, with 9 bases between. The CDR3 nucleotides are TGCGCCAGCAGCTCCAACAGTGCAACTAATGAAAAACTGTTTTTT. Amino acids: CASSSNSATNEKLFF.

The DNA for the CDR3 is TGTGCCAGCAGTATTCAAGCAGGGGCCGTCCTCGAGCAGTACTTC. Its protein is CASSIQAGAVLEQYF. The rearrangement uses TRBV6-1 and TRBJ2-5; perhaps TRBD1 as D (6 bases). The end of the DNA aligns better with TRBJ2-7, so the J call may be wrong. The CDR3 is made up of 15 amino acids. Germline CDR1 MNHNS, CDR2 SASEGT.

The chain links TRBV5-1 to TRBJ1-2, with a possible D match to TRBD1 (6 bases). The CDR3 is 13 amino acids. Trimming took 5 bases from V and 2 from J, leaving 10 bases between them. Germline values: CDR1 SGHRS, CDR2 YFSETQ. The CDR3 nucleotides are TGCGCCAGCAGTCCGACAGGAAACTATGGCTACACCTTC. Its translation: CASSPTGNYGYTF.

The chain couples TRBV9 to TRBJ1-3; TRBD1 is a possible D gene (5 bases). V lost 0 bases and J 0 bases, leaving 10 bases between the germline ends. The CDR3 consists of 16 residues. CDR1 SGDLS and CDR2 YYNGEE come from the germline V gene. This CDR3 reads CASSVGQPGSGNTIYF. The CDR3 nucleotides are TGTGCCAGCAGCGTAGGACAGCCCGGCTCTGGAAACACCATATATTTT. The full variable domain, completed using reference TRBV9 and TRBJ1-3, is DSGVTQTPKHLITATGQRVTLRCSPRSGDLSVYWYQQSLDQGLQFLIQYYNGEERAKGNILERFSAQQFPDLHSELNLSSLELGDSALYFCASSVGQPGSGNTIYFGEGSWLTVV.

The chain links TRBV7-3 to TRBJ2-3, with 7 bases identical to TRBD2. Looked up from germline, CDR1 is SGHTA and CDR2 is FQGTGA. This CDR3 spans 16 amino acids. With 0 bases clipped from V and 4 bases from J, the junction kept 7 bases outside the gene matches. CDR3 protein: CASSLTIGLVSDTQYF. As DNA, the CDR3 is TGTGCCAGCAGCTTAACGATCGGACTAGTATCAGATACGCAGTATTTT.

V usage is TRBV5-8 and J usage is TRBJ1-2, with 7 nucleotides matching TRBD1. The CDR3 is 16 amino acids. The trim removed 4 bases at V and 0 bases at J, leaving 9 bases unmatched. CDR1 is SGHTS and CDR2 is YDEGEE in the germline V gene. The CDR3 reads CASSGGRQGANYGYTF. DNA of the CDR3: TGTGCCAGCAGCGGGGGGAGACAGGGAGCTAACTATGGCTACACCTTC.

V is TRBV5-1 and J is TRBJ2-7; possible D gene TRBD1, 5 bases. V lost 0 bases to trimming and J lost 2 bases, with 9 bases between them. This CDR3 is built from 14 residues. Germline V gives CDR1 SGHRS, CDR2 YFSETQ. The CDR3 loop reads CASSLGQSTYEQYF. DNA of the CDR3: TGCGCCAGCAGCTTGGGACAGAGCACCTACGAGCAGTACTTC.

This clone was found once. The chain couples TRBV18 to TRBJ2-2; 7 bases agree with TRBD1. The CDR3 totals 14 residues. Germline lookup yields CDR1 KGHSH and CDR2 LQKENI. V gave up 3 bases and J gave up 6 bases; unmatched junction bases: 4. Written as DNA, the CDR3 is TGTGCCAGCTCACCCACTCAGGGGGCCGGGGAGCTGTTTTTT. Residues: CASSPTQGAGELFF. Full variable domain (rest looked up from reference TRBV18 and TRBJ2-2): NAGVMQNPRHLVRRRGQEARLRCSPMKGHSHVYWYRQLPEEGLKFMVYLQKENIIDESGMPKERFSAEFPKEGPSILRIQQVVRGDSAAYFCASSPTQGAGELFFGEGSRLTVL.

This clone was found once. The rearrangement uses TRBV9 and TRBJ1-4; tentatively, D is TRBD1 (5 bases). The germline V gene has CDR1 SGDLS and CDR2 YYNGEE. V lost 4 bases and J lost 7, with 14 bases in between. This CDR3 is built from 14 residues. The CDR3 DNA sequence: TGTGCCAGCAGCCCCAGGGATCTAGGTGAAAAACTGTTTTTT. It translates to CASSPRDLGEKLFF. Using reference TRBV9 and TRBJ1-4 for the parts outside the CDR3, the full variable domain is DSGVTQTPKHLITATGQRVTLRCSPRSGDLSVYWYQQSLDQGLQFLIQYYNGEERAKGNILERFSAQQFPDLHSELNLSSLELGDSALYFCASSPRDLGEKLFFGSGTQLSVL.

The J gene is TRBJ2-1, the V gene TRBV6-4, with D maybe TRBD2 (5 bases). This CDR3 is 16 amino acids long. The V end lost 4 bases, the J end lost 2 bases, and 15 bases lay between the germline ends. Germline V CDR1 and CDR2: MRHNA, SNTAGT. The CDR3 coding sequence is TGTGCCAGCAGTGTGTCACTAGGATTGGCCTACAATGAGCAGTTCTTC. It encodes CASSVSLGLAYNEQFF.